This T cell receptor (beta chain) was sequenced in a study of blood T cell repertoires in COVID-19. Study-level background: The cDNA or gDNA used as material had been derived from T cells, B-cell-depleted T cells, or PBMCs.

Trimming removed 4 bases from V and 2 bases from J, with 17 bases in between. The CDR3 contains 16 residues. Germline CDR1 reads MNHEY; CDR2 reads SMNVEV (reference sequence). Data came from immunoSEQ multiplex PCR; TCRdb stores just in-frame clones and leaves some out. The sample includes about 44,000 clones, about 80% of them seen just once. This receptor was identified in a human donor in a cohort sampled during active COVID-19. V gene TRBV27 combines with J gene TRBJ1-1, with D possibly matching TRBD1 (6 bases). Sequencing input: peripheral blood. CDR3 in DNA: TGTGCCAGCAGTTCCTTCCTAAGGACAGTTAACACTGAAGCTTTCTTT. Translation gives CASSSFLRTVNTEAFF.